The rows below give T cell receptor beta chains drawn from one sample of a study of shared clonotypes between healthy human individuals. Assay used: immunoSEQ multiplex PCR; TCRdb lists only in-frame clones, some missing. The sample has 2 million to 2.5 million clones; about 90% are singletons. Sequenced input: naive CD4+ T cells from PBMCs. Receptor source: a man younger than 35 in good health. Some clones in this sample may be carry-over from other donors' samples. The CDR3 runs from the conserved cysteine through the conserved F or W. The D gene is left open where the match is weak. Clone size is stated in some rows and not others, as once, few, many or a class when expanded.

v_call: TRBV5-1; j_call: TRBJ1-1; d_call: NA; clone_size: NA; cdr3_aa: CASSGDWNTEAFF; cdr3_nt: TGCGCCAGCAGCGGGGACTGGAACACTGAAGCTTTCTTT
v_call: TRBV19; j_call: TRBJ1-5; d_call: TRBD1; clone_size: NA; cdr3_aa: CASRFYGQGNQPQHF; cdr3_nt: TGTGCCAGTAGATTCTACGGACAGGGGAATCAGCCCCAGCATTTT
v_call: TRBV25-1; j_call: TRBJ2-1; d_call: NA; clone_size: NA; cdr3_aa: CASSERVSGQFF; cdr3_nt: TGTGCCAGCAGTGAGAGGGTCTCAGGGCAGTTCTTC
v_call: TRBV10-2; j_call: TRBJ2-3; d_call: TRBD1; clone_size: few; cdr3_aa: CASSATGGSTDTQYF; cdr3_nt: TGCGCCAGCAGCGCTACAGGGGGGAGCACAGATACGCAGTATTTT
v_call: TRBV21-1; j_call: TRBJ2-1; d_call: NA; clone_size: NA; cdr3_aa: CASSPWRYNEQFF; cdr3_nt: TGTGCCAGCAGCCCTTGGAGGTACAATGAGCAGTTCTTC
v_call: TRBV6-5; j_call: TRBJ2-1; d_call: NA; clone_size: NA; cdr3_aa: CASSPRRVGYNEQFF; cdr3_nt: TGTGCCAGCAGCCCCCGGCGGGTTGGCTACAATGAGCAGTTCTTC
v_call: TRBV5-4; j_call: TRBJ2-5; d_call: TRBD1; clone_size: NA; cdr3_aa: CASSVQGVETQYF; cdr3_nt: TGTGCCAGCAGTGTACAGGGGGTGGAGACCCAGTACTTC
v_call: TRBV15; j_call: TRBJ1-5; d_call: NA; clone_size: once; cdr3_aa: CATSRALGQPYQPQHF; cdr3_nt: TGTGCCACCAGCAGGGCACTTGGACAGCCATATCAGCCCCAGCATTTT
v_call: TRBV28; j_call: TRBJ1-4; d_call: NA; clone_size: NA; cdr3_aa: CASGGTNEKLFF; cdr3_nt: TGTGCCAGCGGAGGCACTAATGAAAAACTGTTTTTT
v_call: TRBV28; j_call: TRBJ1-1; d_call: TRBD1; clone_size: NA; cdr3_aa: CASSSRQGAMYAEAFF; cdr3_nt: TGTGCCAGCAGTTCCCGACAGGGGGCGATGTACGCTGAAGCTTTCTTT
v_call: TRBV5-1; j_call: TRBJ2-5; d_call: NA; clone_size: NA; cdr3_aa: CASSLGGAPQETQYF; cdr3_nt: TGCGCCAGCAGCTTGGGGGGGGCGCCTCAAGAGACCCAGTACTTC
v_call: TRBV28; j_call: TRBJ2-5; d_call: NA; clone_size: NA; cdr3_aa: CASSWGVPQETQYF; cdr3_nt: TGTGCCAGCAGTTGGGGTGTCCCACAGGAGACCCAGTACTTC
v_call: TRBV11-2; j_call: TRBJ2-1; d_call: NA; clone_size: NA; cdr3_aa: CASSLGGGNEQFF; cdr3_nt: TGTGCCAGCAGCTTGGGAGGGGGCAATGAGCAGTTCTTC
v_call: TRBV7-2; j_call: TRBJ2-1; d_call: TRBD2; clone_size: NA; cdr3_aa: CASSLGPGGGLNEQFF; cdr3_nt: TGTGCCAGCAGCTTAGGGCCGGGAGGCGGCCTCAATGAGCAGTTCTTC
v_call: TRBV6-4; j_call: TRBJ1-2; d_call: TRBD1; clone_size: NA; cdr3_aa: CASSRPLRDSLNYGYTF; cdr3_nt: TGTGCCAGCAGTAGACCTCTCCGGGACAGTCTTAACTATGGCTACACCTTC
v_call: TRBV28; j_call: TRBJ1-2; d_call: NA; clone_size: NA; cdr3_aa: CASSFGVYGYTF; cdr3_nt: TGTGCCAGCAGTTTTGGGGTCTATGGCTACACCTTC
v_call: TRBV28; j_call: TRBJ1-5; d_call: NA; clone_size: NA; cdr3_aa: CASSWSGGWDQPQHF; cdr3_nt: TGTGCCAGCAGCTGGAGCGGGGGGTGGGATCAGCCCCAGCATTTT
v_call: TRBV7-9; j_call: TRBJ2-3; d_call: NA; clone_size: once; cdr3_aa: CASIPETVGTQYF; cdr3_nt: TGTGCCAGCATACCGGAGACAGTTGGTACGCAGTATTTT
v_call: TRBV7-2; j_call: TRBJ1-1; d_call: NA; clone_size: NA; cdr3_aa: CASSLGGAGTEAFF; cdr3_nt: TGTGCCAGCAGCTTAGGAGGGGCAGGCACTGAAGCTTTCTTT
v_call: TRBV5-4; j_call: TRBJ2-1; d_call: TRBD2; clone_size: once; cdr3_aa: CASSLAERGIYNEQFF; cdr3_nt: TGTGCCAGCAGCTTGGCAGAGCGGGGGATTTACAATGAGCAGTTCTTC
v_call: TRBV5-1; j_call: TRBJ1-1; d_call: NA; clone_size: NA; cdr3_aa: CASSLGEEFYTEAFF; cdr3_nt: TGCGCCAGCAGCTTAGGAGAGGAGTTTTACACTGAAGCTTTCTTT
v_call: TRBV30; j_call: TRBJ2-5; d_call: TRBD2; clone_size: NA; cdr3_aa: CAWSVGLAGGRTQYF; cdr3_nt: TGTGCCTGGAGTGTAGGACTAGCGGGAGGGCGGACCCAGTACTTC
v_call: TRBV10-3; j_call: TRBJ2-7; d_call: TRBD2; clone_size: NA; cdr3_aa: CAISDSPGLPFYEQYF; cdr3_nt: TGTGCCATCAGTGATTCTCCGGGACTACCCTTTTACGAGCAGTACTTC
v_call: TRBV2; j_call: TRBJ1-3; d_call: NA; clone_size: NA; cdr3_aa: CASSEILGNTIYF; cdr3_nt: TGTGCCAGCAGTGAAATCCTTGGAAACACCATATATTTT
v_call: TRBV30; j_call: TRBJ2-5; d_call: NA; clone_size: NA; cdr3_aa: CAWNVGGSETQYF; cdr3_nt: TGTGCCTGGAATGTTGGAGGGTCAGAGACCCAGTACTTC
v_call: TRBV5-1; j_call: TRBJ1-1; d_call: TRBD1; clone_size: NA; cdr3_aa: CASSSNRGPTYTEAFF; cdr3_nt: TGCGCCAGCAGCTCTAACAGGGGGCCCACCTACACTGAAGCTTTCTTT
v_call: TRBV19; j_call: TRBJ1-1; d_call: NA; clone_size: NA; cdr3_aa: CASRDPNTEAFF; cdr3_nt: TGTGCCTCAAGGGACCCGAACACTGAAGCTTTCTTT
v_call: TRBV19; j_call: TRBJ2-7; d_call: NA; clone_size: NA; cdr3_aa: CASSIDREKEQYF; cdr3_nt: TGTGCCAGTAGTATAGACAGGGAGAAGGAGCAGTACTTC
v_call: TRBV7-3; j_call: TRBJ2-7; d_call: TRBD2; clone_size: NA; cdr3_aa: CASSQTSGRSPSYEQYF; cdr3_nt: TGTGCCAGCAGCCAAACTAGCGGGAGGTCTCCGTCCTACGAGCAGTACTTC
v_call: TRBV28; j_call: TRBJ1-2; d_call: NA; clone_size: NA; cdr3_aa: CASSLWVGGNGYTF; cdr3_nt: TGTGCCAGCAGTTTATGGGTGGGGGGCAATGGCTACACCTTC
v_call: TRBV7-2; j_call: TRBJ2-7; d_call: TRBD2; clone_size: NA; cdr3_aa: CASRGPGRVHEQYF; cdr3_nt: TGTGCCAGCCGTGGTCCCGGGAGGGTCCACGAGCAGTACTTC
v_call: TRBV10-2; j_call: TRBJ2-2; d_call: NA; clone_size: NA; cdr3_aa: CATNRGDWTGELFF; cdr3_nt: TGCGCCACCAATAGGGGGGATTGGACCGGGGAGCTGTTTTTT
v_call: TRBV27; j_call: TRBJ1-5; d_call: NA; clone_size: NA; cdr3_aa: CASSFKGDQPQHF; cdr3_nt: TGTGCCAGCAGTTTTAAGGGGGATCAGCCCCAGCATTTT